This entry lists 16 T cell receptor beta chains sequenced from one sample in a study of CD8+CD57+ T cells in acquired aplastic anemia. TCR beta VDJ and CDR3 profiles were obtained from a genomic DNA template. TCRdb recomputed calls from the reads with MiXCR, one row per CDR3 protein. This table has about 180,000 distinct CDR3 sequences, approximately 48% appearing once. Before being chosen for sequencing, patients had shown CD8+CD57+ cell expansion by flow cytometry. The specimen sequenced was sorted CD4+, CD8+, or CD8+CD57+ T cells (not recorded which) from PBMCs. Receptors originate from a human donor with aplastic anemia.

The chain is built from TRBV7-8 and TRBJ2-7; D ambiguous. This CDR3 region has 12 residues. Germline V CDR1 and CDR2: SGHVS, FQNEAQ. V was shortened by 4 bases and J by 6 bases, with 10 bases between the two germline ends. Here the CDR3 reads CASSSPMGEQYF. DNA of the CDR3: TGTGCCAGCAGCTCCCCAATGGGCGAGCAGTACTTC.

On this clonotype: A read error is possible here, since a much larger clone lies one base away. This chain joins TRBV4-1 and TRBJ1-4; possible D gene TRBD1, 5 bases. Looked up from germline, CDR1 is MGHRA and CDR2 is YSYEKL. This CDR3 is built from 14 residues. V lost 4 bases and J 10 bases, leaving 16 bases between the germline ends. The CDR3 DNA follows: TGCGCCAGCAGCCGAGGGGCGGTGATAGGAAAACTGTTTTTT. This sequence encodes CASSRGAVIGKLFF.

The chain has TRBV5-1 and TRBJ2-3; the D is unclear. This CDR3 spans 15 amino acids. The ends were cut back, 0 bases at V and 2 bases at J, with 10 bases in the middle. Looked up from germline, CDR1 is SGHRS and CDR2 is YFSETQ. CDR3 in DNA: TGCGCCAGCAGCTTGGACCGGGCGCCCACAGATACGCAGTATTTT. Encoded protein: CASSLDRAPTDTQYF.

This clonotype was recorded at least ten times. Relative to the germline gene, one junction end is altered; a read error may explain this. The gene calls are TRBV12-3 or TRBV12-4 and TRBJ1-2; a weak D match, TRBD1 (5 bases). The CDR3 loop spans 12 amino acids. This CDR3 reads CASSSPGTVIFF. Written as DNA, the CDR3 is TGTGCCAGCAGTTCCCCCGGGACCGTAATTTTCTTC.

Ten or more counts support this clonotype. This chain uses TRBV5-1 with TRBJ1-1, with TRBD1 as a possible D gene (5 bases). Germline V lookup: CDR1 SGHRS, CDR2 YFSETQ. The CDR3 consists of 15 residues. Trimming pared 2 bases from V and 5 bases from J, leaving 16 bases between. DNA for the CDR3: TGCGCCAGCAGCTTAGAGGGACCCCGGGAAACTGAAGCTTTCTTT. Translation gives CASSLEGPRETEAFF.

At least ten counts were recorded for this clonotype. This chain joins TRBV7-3 and TRBJ2-3, with 9 bases lining up with TRBD2. CDR3 length equals 16 residues. CDR1 and CDR2 from the germline V gene are SGHTA and FQGTGA. Unmatched junction bases numbered 12, after V lost 5 bases and J lost 6 bases. CDR3 sequence reads: CASSPTPAGGADTQYF. Written as DNA, the CDR3 is TGTGCCAGCAGCCCGACCCCAGCGGGGGGAGCTGATACGCAGTATTTT.

The chain recombines TRBV15 with TRBJ2-2; no clear D gene. Germline CDR1 and CDR2: LNHNV and YYDKDF (reference sequence). This CDR3 region has 15 residues. Between the trimmed V and J ends, which lost 4 bases and 3 bases, there was a span of 12 bases. This chain's CDR3 is CATSTLTVDTGELFF. The CDR3 region has the DNA TGTGCCACCAGCACCCTGACTGTGGACACCGGGGAGCTGTTTTTT.

The rearrangement links TRBV28 to TRBJ2-5; no clear D gene. CDR3 length: 14 amino acids. Per the germline V gene, CDR1 is MDHEN and CDR2 is SYDVKM. V gave up 3 bases and J gave up 0 bases, with 8 bases separating them. CDR3 in DNA: TGTGCCAGCAGTTTCATCAGGAACCAAGAGACCCAGTACTTC. Amino acids: CASSFIRNQETQYF.

This clonotype was recorded many times. This rearrangement joins TRBV7-8 to TRBJ2-7, with 11 positions matching TRBD2. J lost 5 bases, V lost 3 bases, and 6 bases had no gene match. There are 15 residues in the CDR3. Germline V CDR1 and CDR2: SGHVS, FQNEAQ. The CDR3 DNA reads TGTGCCAGCAGCTTTTTAGCGGGAGGGCCTAACGAGCAGTACTTC. Its protein product is CASSFLAGGPNEQYF.

This clonotype was observed many times. V gene TRBV20-1 combines with J gene TRBJ2-3, with 9 bases identical to TRBD2. The trim removed 6 bases at V and 0 bases at J, leaving 13 bases unmatched. The CDR3 spans 17 residues. Germline V gene sequence: CDR1 DFQATT, CDR2 SNEGSKA (reference sequence). CDR3 region: CSAHRGGAITSTDTQYF. As DNA, the CDR3 is TGCAGTGCCCACCGCGGGGGGGCAATCACTAGCACAGATACGCAGTATTTT.

This clonotype was seen many times. The chain couples TRBV27 to TRBJ2-5; 8 bases agree with TRBD1. J lost 4 bases, V lost 6 bases, and 4 bases had no gene match. Germline V gives CDR1 MNHEY, CDR2 SMNVEV (reference sequence). This CDR3 is 13 amino acids long. CDR3 in amino acids: CASRQGAAETQYF. DNA of the CDR3: TGTGCCAGCAGGCAGGGGGCGGCAGAGACCCAGTACTTC.

This clonotype was observed once. V gene TRBV7-9 combines with J gene TRBJ2-2, with a possible D match to TRBD2 (6 bases). Per the germline V gene, CDR1 is SEHNR and CDR2 is FQNEAQ (reference sequence). Trimming removed 1 base from V and 8 bases from J, with 8 bases in between. The CDR3 has 13 residues. The CDR3 coding sequence is TGTGCCAGCAGCTTAGGGGGGGAAGGGGAGCTGTTTTTT. It specifies CASSLGGEGELFF. The variable domain in full, with the rest retrieved from reference TRBV7-9 and TRBJ2-2, is DTGVSQNPRHKITKRGQNVTFRCDPISEHNRLYWYRQTLGQGPEFLTYFQNEAQLEKSRLLSDRFSAERPKGSFSTLEIQRTEQGDSAMYLCASSLGGEGELFFGEGSRLTVL.

The V and J genes are TRBV15 and TRBJ1-2; D may be TRBD1 (6 bases). The germline gives CDR1 LNHNV, CDR2 YYDKDF (reference sequence). The germline V and J ends were trimmed by 4 bases and 7 bases, with 25 bases remaining between them. This CDR3 region has 17 residues. The CDR3 sequence: CATSTGGDDRHVGGYTF. The CDR3 nucleotides read TGTGCCACCAGCACCGGAGGGGATGACAGGCACGTCGGTGGCTACACCTTC.

Many counts were recorded for this clonotype. V gene TRBV9 combines with J gene TRBJ2-6; D not certain. The V end lost 0 bases, the J end lost 0 bases, and 4 bases lay between the germline ends. Germline-derived CDR1 and CDR2 are SGDLS and YYNGEE. The CDR3 has 15 residues. This CDR3 is CASSVALSGANVLTF. In DNA form, the CDR3 reads TGTGCCAGCAGCGTAGCTCTCTCTGGGGCCAACGTCCTGACTTTC.

V and J are TRBV29-1 and TRBJ2-7, with D possibly matching TRBD2 (6 bases). Trimming removed 4 bases at V and 4 bases at J, with 20 bases between. This CDR3 has 15 residues. The germline V gene encodes CDR1 SQVTM and CDR2 ANQGSEA. The CDR3 spells CSVAQGLINRYEQYF. CDR3 nucleotide sequence: TGCAGCGTTGCGCAGGGACTCATAAACCGATACGAGCAGTACTTC.

This clonotype appeared many times. The V and J genes are TRBV20-1 and TRBJ2-7; 7 positions agree with TRBD2. The CDR3 covers 13 residues. Germline V CDR1 and CDR2: DFQATT, SNEGSKA (reference sequence). Trimming took 8 bases from V and 0 from J; bases not matched to a gene: 7. The CDR3 sequence: CSQAGAISYEQYF. For the CDR3, the DNA is TGCAGTCAGGCGGGAGCCATCTCCTACGAGCAGTACTTC.